The clone carrying this T cell receptor (beta chain) was picked up one time. The protocol was immunoSEQ multiplex PCR, while the TCRdb copy is restricted to in-frame clones and leaves out a portion. The data show 250,000 to 400,000 clones, 70% to 90% seen once. The germline CDR1 and CDR2 sequences are SGHTA and FQGNSA. V was clipped by 5 bases and J by 7 bases; unmatched bases: 3. The CDR3 extends over 13 amino acids. This specimen belongs to a study of blood T cell repertoires in COVID-19. About the research overall: Italy, Spain and the United States were the sources of the convalescent and acute COVID-19 samples.

The TCR was taken from a woman under 40 with COVID-19, enrolled during active disease. The sequenced material came from peripheral blood. The V call is TRBV7-2, the J call TRBJ1-3; 9 bases are a match to TRBD1. In nucleotides, the CDR3 is TGTGCCAGCAGCGTGACAGGGGGGAACACCATATATTTT. Amino acids: CASSVTGGNTIYF.